One sample yielded the 32 T cell receptor beta chains listed below, sequenced in a study of blood T cell repertoires in COVID-19. Sequencing was performed with immunoSEQ multiplex PCR; in TCRdb, only in-frame clones are kept and a portion is missing. The data contain over 7,000 clones, about 90% of them seen just once; the ten biggest clones take up 9.9%. Sequenced sample: peripheral blood. These receptors all come from a human donor in a cohort sampled during active COVID-19.

The V and J genes are TRBV29-1 and TRBJ1-2; 8 bases are a match to TRBD1. The CDR3 covers 13 residues. The junction had 6 bases not matched to a gene; V was cut back by 6 bases and J by 3 bases. CDR1 is SQVTM, CDR2 ANQGSEA, per germline. The chain's CDR3 is CSVAKTGDYGYTF. The CDR3, as DNA: TGCAGCGTCGCAAAGACAGGGGACTATGGCTACACCTTC. The complete variable domain, with remaining parts taken from reference TRBV29-1 and TRBJ1-2, reads SAVISQKPSRDICQRGTSLTIQCQVDSQVTMMFWYRQQPGQSLTLIATANQGSEATYESGFVIDKFPISRPNLTFSTLTVSNMSPEDSSIYLCSVAKTGDYGYTFGSGTRLTVV.

This clone was seen a handful of times. The gene calls are TRBV27 and TRBJ2-7; 7 nucleotides match TRBD1. V lost 2 bases to trimming and J lost 0 bases; unmatched junction nucleotides: 1. The germline V gene encodes CDR1 MNHEY and CDR2 SMNVEV (reference sequence). The CDR3 spans 14 residues. The CDR3 region has the DNA TGTGCCAGCAGTTTAGGGACAGTCTCCTACGAGCAGTACTTC. It translates to CASSLGTVSYEQYF.

This clone was recorded once. V usage is TRBV11-2 and J usage is TRBJ2-3; TRBD1 agrees at 7 bases. The J segment lost 5 bases and the V segment lost 1 base, leaving 12 bases of the junction unmatched. Germline lookup yields CDR1 SGHAT and CDR2 FQNNGV. The CDR3 has 17 amino acids. Written as DNA, the CDR3 is TGTGCCAGCAGCTTAGTGAAGACGACAGGGATGCAAGATACGCAGTATTTT. Translating it yields CASSLVKTTGMQDTQYF.

The CDR3 sequence is CASSLVGTGSYEQYF. In nucleotides, the CDR3 is TGTGCCAGCAGCTTAGTGGGGACAGGCTCCTACGAGCAGTACTTC. The chain combines TRBV7-9 with TRBJ2-7; 8 positions match TRBD1. The CDR3 is 15 residues long. V shed 1 base and J 0 bases; nucleotides not matched to a gene: 2. Germline-derived CDR1 and CDR2 are SEHNR and FQNEAQ (reference sequence). Supplemented by reference TRBV7-9 and TRBJ2-7, the full variable domain reads DTGVSQNPRHKITKRGQNVTFRCDPISEHNRLYWYRQTLGQGPEFLTYFQNEAQLEKSRLLSDRFSAERPKGSFSTLEIQRTEQGDSAMYLCASSLVGTGSYEQYFGPGTRLTVT.

This chain uses TRBV28 with TRBJ1-5; D remains ambiguous. V was cut by 3 bases and J by 7 bases, with 10 bases left in between. Germline V gives CDR1 MDHEN, CDR2 SYDVKM. The CDR3 has 13 residues. The CDR3 loop reads CASSFSEKQPQHF. CDR3 coding DNA: TGTGCCAGCAGTTTTTCCGAGAAACAGCCCCAGCATTTT.

The chain links TRBV7-9 to TRBJ2-1, with TRBD2 identical over 9 bases. Per germline, CDR1 SEHNR and CDR2 FQNEAQ (reference sequence). There are 15 residues in the CDR3. Losses at the gene ends were 5 bases for V and 2 bases for J; bases not matched to a gene: 4. In nucleotides, the CDR3 is TGTGCCAGCAGCCTTCAGCGGGAGGCCTACAATGAGCAGTTCTTC. This sequence encodes CASSLQREAYNEQFF.

V is TRBV24-1 and J is TRBJ2-5; D is uncertain. The germline gives CDR1 KGHDR, CDR2 SFDVKD. CDR3 length: 13 amino acids. V lost 3 bases and J 5 bases, leaving 9 bases between the germline ends. DNA of the CDR3: TGTGCCACCAGTGATCCGTCGCGGGAGACCCAGTACTTC. Translated: CATSDPSRETQYF.

As DNA, the CDR3 is TGCAGTGCTAGATCGGAGGGCGCGTACTTC. Translation: CSARSEGAYF. The chain links TRBV20-1 to TRBJ2-7, with D tentatively TRBD2 (6 bases). The CDR3 runs to 10 residues. Germline CDR1 DFQATT, CDR2 SNEGSKA (reference sequence). The V end lost 2 bases, the J end lost 12 bases, and 11 bases lay between the germline ends.

The chain has TRBV9 and TRBJ1-6, with 7 bases fitting TRBD1. J gave up 4 bases and V 3 bases, and 4 bases lay outside the gene matches. The CDR3 is 15 residues long. The germline CDR1 and CDR2 sequences are SGDLS and YYNGEE. The CDR3 nucleotides read TGTGCCAGCAGCGAGGGGGCTCGGTATAATTCACCCCTCCACTTT. This codes for CASSEGARYNSPLHF. Complete variable domain (other parts from reference TRBV9 and TRBJ1-6): DSGVTQTPKHLITATGQRVTLRCSPRSGDLSVYWYQQSLDQGLQFLIQYYNGEERAKGNILERFSAQQFPDLHSELNLSSLELGDSALYFCASSEGARYNSPLHFGNGTRLTVT.

About this clone: The junction differs from germline at one of its ends, possibly a read error. This chain links TRBV7-7 with TRBJ2-5; TRBD1 matches at 8 bases. CDR3 length: 16 amino acids. CDR1 SSHAT and CDR2 FNYEAQ come from the germline V gene (reference sequence). CDR3 sequence (DNA): TGTGCTAGCAGCGCCGCGACAGGGGCCGACCAAGAGACCCAGTACTTC. Protein: CASSAATGADQETQYF. The full variable domain, with the rest looked up from reference TRBV7-7 and TRBJ2-5, is GAGVSQSPRYKVTKRGQDVTLRCDPISSHATLYWYQQALGQGPEFLTYFNYEAQPDKSGLPSDRFSAERPEGSISTLTIQRTEQRDSAMYRCASSAATGADQETQYFGPGTRLLVL.

The chain carries TRBV10-2 and TRBJ2-1, with 11 bases lining up with TRBD1. Germline loops: CDR1 WSHSY, CDR2 SAAADI. V gave up 5 bases and J gave up 9 bases; unmatched junction bases: 9. CDR3 size: 15 residues. CDR3 DNA sequence: TGCGCCAGCAGTTACTGGGACAGGGGGGTCGGTGAGCAGTTCTTC. Translating it yields CASSYWDRGVGEQFF.

The rearrangement uses TRBV11-2 and TRBJ1-3; tentatively, D is TRBD1 (5 bases). Germline loops: CDR1 SGHAT, CDR2 FQNNGV. The V and J ends lost 1 base and 4 bases respectively, with 5 bases between them. This CDR3 is 13 amino acids long. This chain's CDR3 is CASSLGQGNTIYF. DNA of the CDR3: TGTGCCAGCAGCTTAGGACAGGGAAACACCATATATTTT.

The chain has TRBV5-6 and TRBJ2-2, with unresolved D. Trimming took 0 bases from V and 6 from J, leaving 9 bases between them. Germline V gene lookup returns CDR1 SGHDT and CDR2 YYEEEE. The CDR3 is 14 amino acids. CDR3 sequence: CASSLGPNPGELFF. CDR3 DNA: TGTGCCAGCAGCTTGGGGCCCAACCCCGGGGAGCTGTTTTTT.

The chain is built from TRBV13 and TRBJ2-1; the D gene is possibly TRBD2 (5 bases). V was shortened by 0 bases and J by 8 bases, with 11 bases between the two germline ends. Per germline, CDR1 PRHDT and CDR2 FYEKMQ (reference sequence). CDR3 length equals 14 residues. The CDR3: CASSLGTNSHEQFF. Here the CDR3 DNA reads TGTGCCAGCAGCTTAGGGACTAATTCTCATGAGCAGTTCTTC.

This sequence joins TRBV3-1 (or the pseudogene TRBV3-2) and TRBJ1-1; TRBD1 might be the D (5 bases). V was shortened by 1 base and J by 2 bases, with 11 bases between the two germline ends. The germline V gene has CDR1 LGHDT and CDR2 YNNKEL (reference sequence). The CDR3 consists of 15 residues. CDR3 residues: CASSQGQGGNTEAFF. The CDR3 coding sequence is TGTGCCAGCAGCCAAGGCCAGGGCGGTAACACTGAAGCTTTCTTT.

This clone was picked up one time. The V and J genes are TRBV4-2 and TRBJ2-3, with 7 bases matching TRBD2. V shed 5 bases and J 0 bases; nucleotides not matched to a gene: 14. The CDR3 totals 18 residues. The germline gives CDR1 LGHNA, CDR2 YNFKEQ. CDR3: CASSKAGGSGSSTDTQYF. The CDR3 coding sequence is TGTGCCAGCAGCAAAGCGGGCGGGAGTGGGTCTAGCACAGATACGCAGTATTTT.

This sequence joins TRBV2 and TRBJ2-7, with 7 bases matching TRBD1. CDR1 SNHLY and CDR2 FYNNEI come from the germline V gene. The length of the CDR3 is 14 residues. The V and J ends lost 4 bases and 5 bases, in that order; junction bases with no gene match: 8. The CDR3 reads CASSAWTGLNEQYF. The CDR3 DNA sequence: TGTGCCAGCAGTGCATGGACAGGTCTTAACGAGCAGTACTTC.

Regarding this clone: In the same sample, other DNA sequences code for this CDR3. The chain is built from TRBV28 and TRBJ1-5; 9 positions agree with TRBD1. Unmatched junction bases numbered 9, after V lost 5 bases and J lost 1 base. Germline lookup yields CDR1 MDHEN and CDR2 SYDVKM. This CDR3 has 17 amino acids. The CDR3 spells CASSPRTGAWSNQPQHF. DNA of the CDR3: TGTGCCAGCAGTCCGCGGACAGGGGCGTGGAGCAATCAGCCCCAGCATTTT.

V usage is TRBV4-1 and J usage is TRBJ2-7; 9 bases line up with TRBD1. The CDR3 spans 16 residues. CDR1 is MGHRA and CDR2 is YSYEKL in the germline V gene. The trim removed 3 bases at V and 2 bases at J, leaving 8 bases unmatched. The CDR3 DNA follows: TGCGCCAGCAGCCATTACACAGGGGGCCCTACCTACGAGCAGTACTTC. This translates into CASSHYTGGPTYEQYF.

The chain couples TRBV29-1 to TRBJ2-3; a possible D gene is TRBD1 (6 bases). Trimming removed 6 bases at V and 0 bases at J, with 13 bases between. This CDR3 has 14 residues. Germline loops: CDR1 SQVTM, CDR2 ANQGSEA. The CDR3 here is CSVESDSSTDTQYF. Here the CDR3 DNA reads TGCAGCGTGGAATCGGACAGTAGCACAGATACGCAGTATTTT.

CDR3 nucleotide sequence: TGTGCCAGCAGCTCCGAAGGCACAGGGCCGACTGAAGCTTTCTTT. This encodes CASSSEGTGPTEAFF. V gene TRBV5-4 combines with J gene TRBJ1-1; D perhaps matches TRBD1 (6 bases). Trimming removed 3 bases at V and 5 bases at J, with 17 bases between. The CDR3 is made up of 15 amino acids. Germline assignment: CDR1 SGHNT and CDR2 YYREEE (reference sequence).

This clone was observed a single time. The rearrangement joins TRBV5-1 to TRBJ1-3; 8 nucleotides align to TRBD1. Per germline, CDR1 SGHRS and CDR2 YFSETQ. CDR3 length equals 15 residues. The V segment lost 4 bases and the J segment 4 bases; nucleotides outside the gene matches: 7. In DNA, the CDR3 is TGCGCCAGCAGCCAAGGACAGGGATTCGGAAACACCATATATTTT. Residues: CASSQGQGFGNTIYF.

The chain has TRBV7-8 and TRBJ1-2, with 8 bases identical to TRBD1. The CDR3 consists of 16 residues. In germline, CDR1 is SGHVS, CDR2 FQNEAQ. With 1 base clipped from V and 5 bases from J, the junction kept 9 bases outside the gene matches. The CDR3 DNA is TGTGCCAGCAGCTTAGAAGGACAGGGTACCTTGTATGGCTACACCTTC. Its protein product is CASSLEGQGTLYGYTF.

This chain uses TRBV27 with TRBJ2-2; D might be TRBD2 (6 bases). CDR3 length equals 16 residues. V lost 4 bases, J lost 3 bases, and 15 bases lay in between. Looked up from germline, CDR1 is MNHEY and CDR2 is SMNVEV (reference sequence). Here the CDR3 reads CASSSSQTSYTGELFF. The CDR3 nucleotides read TGTGCCAGCAGTTCCTCTCAGACTAGTTACACCGGGGAGCTGTTTTTT.

This clone showed up just a few times. The CDR3 nucleotides read TGTGCCTGGAGTGGGAGACTAGCGGGAGGGGAGGCCAAAAACATTCAGTACTTC. Protein product: CAWSGRLAGGEAKNIQYF. The chain uses TRBV30 and TRBJ2-4; 14 bases match TRBD2. The CDR3 runs to 18 residues. Germline-derived CDR1 and CDR2 are GTSNPN and SVGIG (reference sequence). Germline trimming cut 1 base from V and 1 base from J; bases unmatched to any gene: 6.

The CDR3: CASSFEGLASNTQYF. CDR3 nucleotides: TGTGCCAGCAGCTTTGAGGGACTAGCTTCAAATACGCAGTATTTT. The rearrangement links TRBV7-9 to TRBJ2-3; 9 nucleotides line up with TRBD2. The CDR3 runs to 15 residues. CDR1 SEHNR and CDR2 FQNEAQ come from the germline V gene (reference sequence). V lost 3 bases, J lost 7 bases, and 8 bases stayed unmatched.

V gene TRBV12-3 or TRBV12-4 combines with J gene TRBJ1-3; D gene ambiguous. V shed 5 bases and J shed 0 bases, with 5 bases lying between them. The CDR3 has 13 amino acids. The CDR3 spells CASSANSGNTIYF. The CDR3, as DNA: TGTGCCAGCAGTGCGAACTCTGGAAACACCATATATTTT.

The rearrangement links TRBV5-1 to TRBJ1-3; 9 positions match TRBD1. CDR1 and CDR2 from the germline V gene are SGHRS and YFSETQ. Trimming took 4 bases from V and 3 from J; bases not matched to a gene: 5. The CDR3 is 15 amino acids. Written as DNA, the CDR3 is TGCGCCAGCAGCAGGACAGGGGTATATGGAAACACCATATATTTT. It codes for CASSRTGVYGNTIYF.

In its sample, this clone was seen once. The chain couples TRBV5-1 to TRBJ2-5; TRBD1 agrees at 7 bases. Germline V gene lookup returns CDR1 SGHRS and CDR2 YFSETQ. The CDR3 contains 15 residues. J gave up 5 bases and V 8 bases, and 15 bases lay outside the gene matches. In nucleotides, the CDR3 is TGCGCCAGACAAAATCACAGGGGAGCCCGGGAGACCCAGTACTTC. Translated: CARQNHRGARETQYF.

The rearrangement uses TRBV6-5 and TRBJ1-2; 7 nucleotides line up with TRBD1. V lost 6 bases and J lost 14; bases outside the gene matches: 12. The CDR3 covers 12 residues. Germline-derived CDR1 and CDR2 are MNHEY and SVGAGI. The CDR3 is CASRTTGASQTF. As DNA, the CDR3 is TGTGCCAGCAGGACCACAGGGGCCTCCCAAACCTTC.

V and J are TRBV10-1 and TRBJ1-1; D is unclear. Germline CDR1 and CDR2: WNHNN and SYGVQD (reference sequence). This CDR3 has 14 residues. The ends were cut back, 6 bases at V and 4 bases at J, with 15 bases in the middle. CDR3 amino acids: CASRAKFQPTEAFF. The CDR3 region has the DNA TGCGCCAGCAGGGCCAAGTTCCAACCCACTGAAGCTTTCTTT.

This chain uses TRBV6-5 with TRBJ1-4, with TRBD1 matching 7 bases. From germline, CDR1 is MNHEY and CDR2 SVGAGI. V shed 6 bases and J 8 bases; nucleotides not matched to a gene: 6. The CDR3 covers 13 residues. CDR3 region: CASSNRGGEKLFF. The CDR3 DNA sequence: TGTGCCAGCAGCAACAGGGGTGGGGAAAAACTGTTTTTT.